This T cell receptor beta chain was retrieved from a study of T cells in women clearing cervical HPV infection. Of note for this clone: The read stops 3 residues short of the end of the CDR3; the missing end is completed from the germline J gene.

TCR beta CDR3 amplified by multiplex PCR from roughly 1,300 ng genomic DNA. The repertoire was sequenced with immunoSEQ multiplex PCR; TCRdb's copy has only in-frame clones and lacks some. Its table records 40,000 to 60,000 clones. Germline CDR1 reads LNHDA; CDR2 reads SQIVND (reference sequence). This CDR3 spans 13 amino acids. The receptor was derived from a woman aged 18-69 years with a cervical HPV16 infection that either progressed to CIN3+ or cleared (not recorded which). The V and J genes are TRBV19 and TRBJ1-2, with D unclear. Sequenced material: blood buffy coat. The chain's CDR3 is CASSNSLTDTYTF. Incomplete CDR3 DNA: TGTGCCAGTAGTAACAGCCTCACAGATACC.